This entry is about one T cell receptor beta chain. What it recognizes is unknown. These data come from a study of T-cell memory formation after mild COVID-19. Findings and limits, study-wide: Some clones that responded were present in memory (sampled pre-infection), which suggests cross-reactive memory joined.

The germline V and J ends were trimmed by 4 bases and 3 bases, with 12 bases remaining between them. Germline CDR1 reads SGHTA; CDR2 reads FQGNSA. This CDR3 has 14 amino acids. TCRdb re-analysed the 5' RACE reads in MiXCR, keeping a single row per CDR3 protein. This sample carries 4,000 to 5,000 distinct CDR3 sequences, roughly 44% of them seen once, and the ten largest clones take 2.6%. The receptor's source is an adult who had mild COVID-19 (a few samples of this study predate the infection). Cell type and time point are not known. Specimen: PBMCs or a T cell subset sorted from them (not recorded which). The chain couples TRBV7-2 to TRBJ2-5; perhaps TRBD2 as D (5 bases). CDR3 DNA: TGTGCCAGCAGCTCGGACTTCCTCGAAGAGACCCAGTACTTC. Translated, it gives CASSSDFLEETQYF.